Below, 21 T cell receptor beta chains from the same sample are listed, as sequenced in a study of blood T cell repertoires in COVID-19. TCRdb's copy holds only in-frame clones and misses some; the assay was immunoSEQ multiplex PCR. Of approximately 350,000 clones in the sample, approximately 92% were seen once. Sequencing used PBMCs or T cells enriched from blood (not recorded which). These receptors came from a man between 18 and 35 years old who had recovered from COVID-19.

V usage is TRBV25-1 and J usage is TRBJ2-7; weak D call: TRBD1 (6 bases). CDR1 and CDR2 (germline): MGHDK, SYGVNS. The CDR3 loop spans 12 amino acids. Trimming left V 7 bases short and J 2 bases short, with 9 bases between. DNA for the CDR3: TGTGCCAGCACAGGGGCTACCTACGAGCAGTACTTC. Translated: CASTGATYEQYF.

The chain joins TRBV19 to TRBJ2-1; the match to TRBD2 covers 13 bases. V shed 7 bases, J shed 7 bases, and the junction held 19 bases outside the gene matches. Germline V lookup: CDR1 LNHDA, CDR2 SQIVND (reference sequence). The CDR3 is made up of 19 amino acids. The CDR3 here is CASKLRTGGRTSGRNEQFF. The CDR3 DNA reads as TGTGCCAGTAAACTTCGGACAGGGGGCCGGACTAGCGGGAGAAATGAGCAGTTCTTC.

A remark on this clone: Since a much larger clone is just one base distant, this may be a read error. The chain employs TRBV5-1 and TRBJ1-1; D ambiguous. The CDR3 totals 13 residues. V lost 0 bases and J 1 base, leaving 4 bases between the germline ends. CDR1 and CDR2 from the germline V gene are SGHRS and YFSETQ. The DNA for the CDR3 is TGCGCCAGCAGCTTGGACACGAACACTGAAGCTTTCTTT. Translation: CASSLDTNTEAFF.

This rearrangement joins TRBV2 to TRBJ1-2; D is possibly TRBD1 (5 bases). The V gene lost 3 bases and the J gene lost 2 bases, with 13 bases spanning the gap. CDR3 length equals 15 residues. Germline V CDR1 and CDR2: SNHLY, FYNNEI. CDR3 protein: CASSDFLGANYGYTF. The CDR3 DNA reads as TGTGCCAGCAGTGATTTTTTAGGGGCGAACTATGGCTACACCTTC.

This chain links TRBV20-1 with TRBJ2-5, with 7 positions matching TRBD1. CDR1 and CDR2 from the germline V gene are DFQATT and SNEGSKA (reference sequence). V dropped 5 bases and J dropped 7; count of bases not matched to a gene: 4. The length of the CDR3 is 11 residues. For the CDR3, the DNA is TGCAGTGCTTACAGGGGCGGGACCCAGTACTTC. It translates to CSAYRGGTQYF.

About this clone itself: This may arise from a read error, as a much more abundant clone is one base away. The DNA of the CDR3 is TGTGCCAGCAGCCGACAGGGGAATCAGCCCCAGCATTTT. Translating gives CASSRQGNQPQHF. V gene TRBV9 combines with J gene TRBJ1-5; TRBD1 matches at 8 bases. CDR3 length equals 13 residues. Germline-derived CDR1 and CDR2 are SGDLS and YYNGEE. Losses at the gene ends were 4 bases for V and 4 bases for J; bases not matched to a gene: 1.

The chain links TRBV6-2 or TRBV6-3 to TRBJ2-7, with TRBD2 as a possible D gene (5 bases). Per the germline V gene, CDR1 is MNHEY and CDR2 is SVGEGT. The CDR3 sequence is 14 residues long. The ends were cut back, 3 bases at V and 4 bases at J, with 13 bases in the middle. CDR3: CASSYDAREYEQYF. The CDR3 DNA sequence: TGTGCCAGCAGTTATGATGCACGGGAATACGAGCAGTACTTC.

This clone occurred a few times. CDR3 DNA sequence: TGTGCCAGCAGCGTAGAGGGCTGGGGAGGCACAGATACGCAGTATTTT. Translated, it gives CASSVEGWGGTDTQYF. The chain joins TRBV9 to TRBJ2-3; possibly TRBD2 for D (5 bases). The germline V gene encodes CDR1 SGDLS and CDR2 YYNGEE. The ends were cut back, 0 bases at V and 1 base at J, with 12 bases in the middle. The CDR3 is made up of 16 amino acids. The full variable domain, with the rest looked up from reference TRBV9 and TRBJ2-3, is DSGVTQTPKHLITATGQRVTLRCSPRSGDLSVYWYQQSLDQGLQFLIQYYNGEERAKGNILERFSAQQFPDLHSELNLSSLELGDSALYFCASSVEGWGGTDTQYFGPGTRLTVL.

V gene TRBV11-2 combines with J gene TRBJ1-3; a weak D match, TRBD1 (6 bases). Germline V CDR1 and CDR2: SGHAT, FQNNGV. V was cut by 2 bases and J by 0 bases, with 14 bases left in between. The CDR3 loop spans 17 amino acids. The CDR3 spells CASSLTTGTSSGNTIYF. CDR3 in DNA: TGTGCCAGCAGCTTAACGACAGGAACGAGCTCTGGAAACACCATATATTTT.

The genes are TRBV18 and TRBJ1-3, with a tentative D call TRBD1 (5 bases). The CDR3 is 15 residues long. Trimming removed 0 bases from V and 3 bases from J, with 9 bases in between. Germline V lookup: CDR1 KGHSH, CDR2 LQKENI. The CDR3 sequence: CASSPPSGGGNTIYF. The CDR3 region has the DNA TGTGCCAGCTCACCACCGTCCGGGGGTGGAAACACCATATATTTT.

CDR3 sequence (DNA): TGTGCCAGTAGTATAGGAGTCTTAGGACAGGGGAACTATGGCTACACCTTC. It yields the protein CASSIGVLGQGNYGYTF. The genes are TRBV19 and TRBJ1-2, with 9 bases aligning to TRBD1. V shed 1 base and J 2 bases; nucleotides not matched to a gene: 8. This CDR3 is 17 amino acids long. The germline CDR1 and CDR2 sequences are LNHDA and SQIVND (reference sequence).

The rearrangement joins TRBV10-3 to TRBJ2-2; tentatively, D is TRBD2 (5 bases). Germline V gene lookup returns CDR1 ENHRY and CDR2 SYGVKD. Trimming left V 5 bases short and J 6 bases short, with 13 bases between. The CDR3 spans 14 residues. The CDR3 protein is CAISFLSEAGELFF. The CDR3 DNA reads TGTGCCATCAGTTTCCTTAGCGAGGCCGGGGAGCTGTTTTTT.

This rearrangement joins TRBV7-9 to TRBJ2-1; possible D gene TRBD2, 6 bases. Germline assignment: CDR1 SEHNR and CDR2 FQNEAQ (reference sequence). The CDR3 consists of 15 residues. V was cut by 1 base and J by 7 bases, with 14 bases left in between. In nucleotides, the CDR3 is TGTGCCAGCAGCTTAGAAGCGGGCGGTAATAATGAGCAGTTCTTC. It encodes CASSLEAGGNNEQFF.

Only one count was recorded for this clone. This sequence joins TRBV2 and TRBJ2-1, with 7 bases fitting TRBD2. Looked up from germline, CDR1 is SNHLY and CDR2 is FYNNEI. The junction had 12 bases not matched to a gene; V was cut back by 6 bases and J by 7 bases. The CDR3 length is 15 residues. CDR3 loop: CASRRTSGGHNEQFF. The CDR3 coding sequence is TGTGCCAGCAGAAGGACCTCGGGAGGCCATAATGAGCAGTTCTTC.

The chain couples TRBV9 to TRBJ1-5, with D possibly matching TRBD1 (5 bases). CDR3 length: 17 amino acids. V shed 2 bases and J shed 0 bases, with 15 bases lying between them. Per the germline V gene, CDR1 is SGDLS and CDR2 is YYNGEE. The CDR3 nucleotides read TGTGCCAGCAGCGTTACTACAGGTCTCTTTAGCAATCAGCCCCAGCATTTT. It translates to CASSVTTGLFSNQPQHF.

This clone was counted between two and nine times. This sequence joins TRBV7-3 and TRBJ2-1, with 9 bases that match TRBD2. Trimming removed 1 base from V and 5 bases from J; junction bases left unmatched: 3. The CDR3 has 15 amino acids. CDR1 is SGHTA, CDR2 FQGTGA, per germline. The CDR3, as DNA: TGTGCCAGCAGCTTAAGCGGGAGGGCTAACAATGAGCAGTTCTTC. It yields the protein CASSLSGRANNEQFF.

The chain links TRBV5-1 to TRBJ2-5, with 12 bases lining up with TRBD2. Germline CDR1 reads SGHRS; CDR2 reads YFSETQ. V lost 0 bases to trimming and J lost 5 bases; unmatched junction nucleotides: 11. The CDR3 is 18 residues long. CDR3 bases: TGCGCCAGCAGCTTGGGATCTAGCGGGAGGGCCGTCGAGGAGACCCAGTACTTC. It translates to CASSLGSSGRAVEETQYF.

This chain links TRBV11-2 with TRBJ2-5; 7 positions match TRBD1. CDR1 is SGHAT and CDR2 is FQNNGV in the germline V gene. V was pared by 6 bases and J by 1 base, with 5 bases of the junction left unmatched. This CDR3 is built from 14 residues. CDR3 bases: TGTGCCAGCAGGGGACAGAGCTTCCAAGAGACCCAGTACTTC. Translating it yields CASRGQSFQETQYF.

The chain's CDR3 is CSVGQGAQYF. The CDR3 bases are TGCAGCGTTGGACAGGGGGCCCAGTACTTC. The genes are TRBV29-1 and TRBJ2-5; 9 bases are a match to TRBD1. This CDR3 region has 10 residues. The germline V gene has CDR1 SQVTM and CDR2 ANQGSEA. V shed 4 bases and J 9 bases; nucleotides not matched to a gene: 0.

This rearrangement joins TRBV28 to TRBJ2-2, with 7 nucleotides matching TRBD1. The germline CDR1 and CDR2 sequences are MDHEN and SYDVKM. The CDR3 has 14 amino acids. J was trimmed by 0 bases and V by 8 bases; bases with no gene match: 3. Written as DNA, the CDR3 is TGTGCCAGCGAAGGGGGCACGAACACCGGGGAGCTGTTTTTT. This codes for CASEGGTNTGELFF. The variable domain in full, with the rest retrieved from reference TRBV28 and TRBJ2-2, is DVKVTQSSRYLVKRTGEKVFLECVQDMDHENMFWYRQDPGLGLRLIYFSYDVKMKEKGDIPEGYSVSREKKERFSLILESASTNQTSMYLCASEGGTNTGELFFGEGSRLTVL.

This rearrangement joins TRBV2 to TRBJ1-5; 7 positions agree with TRBD1. The CDR3 length is 14 residues. The germline V gene has CDR1 SNHLY and CDR2 FYNNEI. Germline trimming cut 7 bases from V and 3 bases from J; bases unmatched to any gene: 6. CDR3 sequence (DNA): TGTGCCAGCACCGTGGACAGGTCCAATCAGCCCCAGCATTTT. Encoded protein: CASTVDRSNQPQHF.